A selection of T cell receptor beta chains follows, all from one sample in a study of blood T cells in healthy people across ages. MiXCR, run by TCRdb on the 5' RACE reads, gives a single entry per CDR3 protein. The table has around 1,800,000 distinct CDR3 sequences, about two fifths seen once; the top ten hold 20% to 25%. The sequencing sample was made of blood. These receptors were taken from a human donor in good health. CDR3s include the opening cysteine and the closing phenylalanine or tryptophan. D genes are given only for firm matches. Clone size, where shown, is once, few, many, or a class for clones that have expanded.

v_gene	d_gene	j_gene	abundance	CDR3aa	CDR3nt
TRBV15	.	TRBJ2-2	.	CATSRASPGELFF	TGTGCCACCAGCAGAGCAAGCCCCGGGGAGCTGTTTTTT
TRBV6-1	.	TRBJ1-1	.	CASSDQGRMNTEAFF	TGTGCCAGCAGTGACCAGGGACGGATGAACACTGAAGCTTTCTTT
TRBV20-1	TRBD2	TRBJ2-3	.	CSAAWPAAGLITDTQYF	TGCAGTGCAGCTTGGCCAGCAGCGGGGTTAATCACAGATACGCAGTATTTT
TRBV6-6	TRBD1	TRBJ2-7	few	CASSNPGQGGYEQYF	TGTGCCAGCAGTAACCCCGGACAGGGGGGCTACGAGCAGTACTTC
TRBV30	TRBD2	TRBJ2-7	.	CAWSGLVAGGPGEQYF	TGTGCCTGGAGTGGTTTGGTAGCGGGGGGGCCTGGTGAGCAGTACTTC
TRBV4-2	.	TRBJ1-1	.	CASSQDGAKTEAFF	TGTGCCAGCAGCCAAGATGGGGCAAAAACTGAAGCTTTCTTT
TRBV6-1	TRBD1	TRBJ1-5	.	CASSELGPTGWNHQPQHF	TGTGCCAGCAGTGAATTGGGGCCGACAGGGTGGAACCATCAGCCCCAGCATTTT
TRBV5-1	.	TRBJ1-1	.	CASSGAGAYTEAFF	TGCGCCAGCAGCGGAGCAGGGGCATACACTGAAGCTTTCTTT
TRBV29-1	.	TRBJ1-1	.	CSVGEGREAEAFF	TGCAGCGTTGGTGAGGGGAGGGAAGCTGAAGCTTTCTTT
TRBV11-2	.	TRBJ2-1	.	CASSGDREYEQFF	TGTGCCAGCAGCGGAGACCGGGAGTATGAGCAGTTCTTC
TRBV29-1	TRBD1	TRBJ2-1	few	CSVEAFGRDSSYNEQFF	TGCAGCGTTGAAGCTTTCGGTAGGGACAGCTCCTACAATGAGCAGTTCTTC